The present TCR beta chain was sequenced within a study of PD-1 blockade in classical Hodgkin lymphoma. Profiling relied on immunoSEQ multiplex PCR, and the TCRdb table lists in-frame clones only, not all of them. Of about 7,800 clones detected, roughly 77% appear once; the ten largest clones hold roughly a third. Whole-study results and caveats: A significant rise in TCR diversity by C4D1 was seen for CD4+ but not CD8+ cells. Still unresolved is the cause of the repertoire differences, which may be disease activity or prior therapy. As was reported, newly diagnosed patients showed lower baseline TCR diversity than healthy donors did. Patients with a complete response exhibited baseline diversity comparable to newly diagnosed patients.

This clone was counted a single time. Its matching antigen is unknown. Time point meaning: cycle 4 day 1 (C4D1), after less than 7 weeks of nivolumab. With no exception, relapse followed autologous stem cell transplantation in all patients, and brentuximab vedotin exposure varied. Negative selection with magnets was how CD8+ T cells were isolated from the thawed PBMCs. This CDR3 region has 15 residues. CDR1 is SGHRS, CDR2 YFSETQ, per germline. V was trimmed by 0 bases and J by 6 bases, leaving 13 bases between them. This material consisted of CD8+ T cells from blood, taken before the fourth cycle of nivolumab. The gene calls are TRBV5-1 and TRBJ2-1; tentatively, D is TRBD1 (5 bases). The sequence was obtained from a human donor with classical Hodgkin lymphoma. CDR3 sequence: CASSLEAGLGNEQFF. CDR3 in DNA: TGCGCCAGCAGCTTGGAAGCAGGGTTAGGCAATGAGCAGTTCTTC.